This T cell receptor beta chain stems from a study of T cell responses to AZD1222 COVID-19 vaccine. The study's findings and limits: Repertoires were collected only later (after the peak T cell response had occurred).

This table comes from immunoSEQ multiplex PCR, and its TCRdb copy is limited to in-frame clones, with some not included. The data show roughly 50,000 clones, about 86% seen once. This CDR3 has 13 residues. Trimming removed 5 bases from V and 10 bases from J, with 17 bases in between. CDR1 and CDR2 (germline): SGHAT, FQNNGV. Note on this clone: Its antigen is still unknown.

The chain uses TRBV11-2 and TRBJ1-1; possible D gene TRBD1, 6 bases. Specimen: peripheral blood, collected 28 days after the second AZD1222 dose. This TCR was recovered from an adult who received the AZD1222 COVID-19 vaccine. As DNA, the CDR3 is TGTGCCAGCAGCCCAGGGGAGGACCGAAGAGCTTTCTTT. Its translation: CASSPGEDRRAFF.